This entry is about one T cell receptor (beta chain). These data come from a study of blood T cell repertoires in COVID-19. Study context: Samples taken during acute and convalescent COVID-19 were collected in the United States, Italy and Spain.

Sequencing used immunoSEQ multiplex PCR; TCRdb keeps in-frame clones, though not all of them. The table includes tens of thousands of clones, more than 65% detected once. This TCR was recovered from a man between 70 and 80 years old with COVID-19, enrolled during active disease. The source material was peripheral blood.

This CDR3 is CASSLGASRGTEKLFF. In DNA, the CDR3 is TGTGCCAGCAGCTTAGGAGCGTCACGGGGAACCGAAAAACTGTTTTTT. The V and J genes are TRBV11-2 and TRBJ1-4, with D uncertain. Germline loops: CDR1 SGHAT, CDR2 FQNNGV. The CDR3 is 16 amino acids. V was shortened by 1 base and J by 8 bases, with 17 bases between the two germline ends.